The clone carrying this T cell receptor (beta chain) was observed once. The antigen remains undetermined. CD8+ and CD4+ T cells from blood underwent TCR beta sequencing, which was carried out in a high-throughput format. These data come from a study of CD8 T cells in Susac syndrome. Looking at the study overall: When their blood was taken, the Susac syndrome patients had either not yet had any therapy, were taking corticosteroids, or were taking intravenous immunoglobulin alone. Study-wide results and caveats: None of the CD4+ T cell repertoires in Susac syndrome showed clonal expansion.

When the RNA was reverse transcribed, random hexamers were used with an input of about 0.5 to 1 ug. TCRdb itself ran the immunoSEQ multiplex PCR reads through MiXCR, one entry per CDR3 protein. This table has tens of thousands of distinct CDR3 sequences, 93% appearing once. V dropped 4 bases and J dropped 0 bases, with 13 bases sitting between them. Germline CDR1 and CDR2: SGDLS and YYNGEE. The CDR3 covers 15 residues. This sequence originates from a human donor with Susac syndrome. The chain has TRBV9 and TRBJ1-1; D is possibly TRBD1 (5 bases). Sequencing used CD4+ T cells from PBMCs. The CDR3 DNA reads as TGTGCCAGCAGCCCCCAAGCAGGGATGAACACTGAAGCTTTCTTT. This gives the protein CASSPQAGMNTEAFF. Based on the CDR3 plus reference TRBV9 and TRBJ1-1, the full variable domain is DSGVTQTPKHLITATGQRVTLRCSPRSGDLSVYWYQQSLDQGLQFLIQYYNGEERAKGNILERFSAQQFPDLHSELNLSSLELGDSALYFCASSPQAGMNTEAFFGQGTRLTVV.